These 16 T cell receptor beta chains came from one sample sequenced in a study of blood T cells in healthy people across ages (dated by TCRdb to about 2015). Library generation was performed with 5' RACE. The data were produced on an Illumina HiSeq 2500. A second PCR of about 6 to 11 cycles was run with a J-beta primer mix and a sample-barcoded 5' primer. TCRdb reprocessed the public reads (quality trimming at Q25 with fastp, clone calling with MiXCR) and kept in-frame beta chains. Entries that share a CDR3 protein sequence are merged under the most common genes and DNA. Here the sample has approximately 1.5 million distinct CDR3 sequences; roughly 32% occur a single time. The ten largest account for around 11% of the sample. Sequencing was carried out using blood. All receptors derive from a woman aged 25 to 39 in good health.

The V gene is TRBV20-1, the J gene TRBJ1-6; 7 nucleotides agree with TRBD1. The junction had 8 bases not matched to a gene; V was cut back by 6 bases and J by 0 bases. The CDR3 is made up of 16 amino acids. The germline gives CDR1 DFQATT, CDR2 SNEGSKA (reference sequence). DNA of the CDR3: TGCAGTGCCAGGGGGGACACATTCTCCTATAATTCACCCCTCCACTTT. Translation: CSARGDTFSYNSPLHF.

This chain connects TRBV3-1 to TRBJ2-3; unclear D gene. This CDR3 has 11 residues. CDR1 LGHDT and CDR2 YNNKEL come from the germline V gene (reference sequence). V dropped 7 bases and J dropped 5 bases, with 7 bases sitting between them. The CDR3 sequence is CASIRGDTQYF. In DNA form, the CDR3 reads TGTGCCAGCATCCGAGGAGATACGCAGTATTTT.

Written as DNA, the CDR3 is TGCGCCAGCAGCTTGGAACTAGCGGGAGGGAGTGGCGAGCAGTACTTC. Protein sequence: CASSLELAGGSGEQYF. V is TRBV5-1 and J is TRBJ2-7; TRBD2 agrees at 13 bases. The V gene's germline CDR1 is SGHRS and CDR2 YFSETQ. After removal of 0 bases from V and 6 bases from J, the junction contained 6 bases not matched to a gene. The CDR3 covers 16 residues.

This clonotype was found a few times. The chain carries TRBV28 and TRBJ2-7, with 8 nucleotides matching TRBD2. Losses at the gene ends were 5 bases for V and 6 bases for J; bases not matched to a gene: 15. In germline, CDR1 is MDHEN, CDR2 SYDVKM. This CDR3 contains 16 residues. The CDR3 loop is CASSELTGGPHGEQYF. CDR3 bases: TGTGCCAGCAGTGAGCTAACGGGAGGGCCTCACGGCGAGCAGTACTTC.

The chain is built from TRBV5-5 and TRBJ2-5, with D unresolved. The CDR3 extends over 16 amino acids. Germline V lookup: CDR1 SGHKS, CDR2 YYEKEE (reference sequence). V was clipped by 4 bases and J by 7 bases, with 23 bases between them. As DNA, the CDR3 is TGTGCCAGCAGCATCTTCGAGAGGCCCCAATTGACGACCCAGTACTTC. Translating gives CASSIFERPQLTTQYF.

In nucleotides, the CDR3 is TGTGCCAGCAGCGTAGAGGCTAGCGGGAGGGAATATGAGCAGTTCTTC. It translates to CASSVEASGREYEQFF. The chain has TRBV9 and TRBJ2-1; 12 nucleotides match TRBD2. Trimming took 0 bases from V and 8 from J; bases not matched to a gene: 6. CDR3 size: 16 residues. Germline CDR1 is SGDLS and CDR2 is YYNGEE.

This chain uses TRBV9 with TRBJ2-3; D unclear. The CDR3 loop spans 16 amino acids. V shed 5 bases and J shed 4 bases, with 20 bases lying between them. Germline loops: CDR1 SGDLS, CDR2 YYNGEE. CDR3 bases: TGTGCCAGCAGTCGATGGGGTGGCAGTTTCCCAGATACGCAGTATTTT. Its protein product is CASSRWGGSFPDTQYF.

V is TRBV24-1 and J is TRBJ1-1, with a tentative D call TRBD1 (5 bases). Looked up from germline, CDR1 is KGHDR and CDR2 is SFDVKD. V was trimmed by 5 bases and J by 4 bases, leaving 13 bases between them. CDR3 length: 14 amino acids. CDR3 DNA sequence: TGTGCCACCAGTGGCTCCCAGGGCGCCACTGAAGCTTTCTTT. Translated, it gives CATSGSQGATEAFF.

Remarks on this clonotype: At one boundary the junction diverges from the germline segment, which might be a read error. The chain joins TRBV10-3 to TRBJ2-6; D gene uncertain. From germline, CDR1 is ENHRY and CDR2 SYGVKD. This CDR3 spans 12 amino acids. The CDR3 sequence is CASSSEANVLTF. CDR3 DNA sequence: TGTGCCAGTTCCTCTGAGGCCAACGTCCTGACTTTC.

This clonotype was counted only a few times. The chain links TRBV2 to TRBJ2-5; 9 positions match TRBD2. CDR3 length: 15 residues. CDR1 SNHLY and CDR2 FYNNEI come from the germline V gene. The junction had 5 bases not matched to a gene; V was cut back by 4 bases and J by 2 bases. The CDR3 DNA is TGTGCCAGCAGTGGTATTACTAGCGGGCAAGAGACCCAGTACTTC. Protein sequence: CASSGITSGQETQYF. Complete variable domain (other parts from reference TRBV2 and TRBJ2-5): EPEVTQTPSHQVTQMGQEVILRCVPISNHLYFYWYRQILGQKVEFLVSFYNNEISEKSEIFDDQFSVERPDGSNFTLKIRSTKLEDSAMYFCASSGITSGQETQYFGPGTRLLVL.

The rearrangement links TRBV20-1 to TRBJ2-1; D remains unclear. Trimming pared 2 bases from V and 6 bases from J, leaving 14 bases between. The CDR3 has 14 residues. Germline CDR1 DFQATT, CDR2 SNEGSKA (reference sequence). The CDR3 DNA reads TGCAGTGCTAGACGTTTGACGGGTACCAATGAGCAGTTCTTC. Its protein product is CSARRLTGTNEQFF.

This chain uses TRBV3-1 with TRBJ1-2; the D is unclear. Germline V CDR1 and CDR2: LGHDT, YNNKEL (reference sequence). The ends were cut back, 0 bases at V and 4 bases at J, with 12 bases in the middle. The CDR3 is 15 amino acids. CDR3 region: CASSQDMTPGYGYTF. CDR3 sequence (DNA): TGTGCCAGCAGCCAAGACATGACACCCGGCTATGGCTACACCTTC.

The chain uses TRBV20-1 and TRBJ2-7; 7 positions agree with TRBD1. Germline V gene sequence: CDR1 DFQATT, CDR2 SNEGSKA (reference sequence). The CDR3 spans 13 residues. V shed 6 bases and J 2 bases; nucleotides not matched to a gene: 7. The CDR3 here is CSAEDRNTYEQYF. The CDR3 nucleotides are TGCAGTGCCGAGGACAGGAATACCTACGAGCAGTACTTC.

In this sample, this clonotype turned up a few times. The chain recombines TRBV20-1 with TRBJ2-1; 7 bases are a match to TRBD1. V shed 8 bases, J shed 0 bases, and the junction held 7 bases outside the gene matches. This CDR3 is 14 amino acids long. The V gene's germline CDR1 is DFQATT and CDR2 SNEGSKA (reference sequence). The CDR3 DNA reads TGCAGTACGGCACAGGGGAACTCCTACAATGAGCAGTTCTTC. It specifies CSTAQGNSYNEQFF.

V usage is TRBV5-1 and J usage is TRBJ2-6; D might be TRBD1 (5 bases). This CDR3 has 16 amino acids. V was trimmed by 5 bases and J by 0 bases, leaving 12 bases between them. Germline CDR1 SGHRS, CDR2 YFSETQ. The CDR3 DNA is TGCGCCAGCAGTGCGCAGGGAACCTCTGGGGCCAACGTCCTGACTTTC. This gives the protein CASSAQGTSGANVLTF.

This clonotype showed up many times. This chain links TRBV7-3 with TRBJ1-4, with 9 nucleotides matching TRBD1. Germline CDR1 SGHTA, CDR2 FQGTGA. With 4 bases clipped from V and 7 bases from J, the junction kept 1 base outside the gene matches. This CDR3 is built from 13 residues. CDR3 protein: CASSSTGGEKLFF. In DNA form, the CDR3 reads TGTGCCAGCAGCTCGACAGGGGGTGAAAAACTGTTTTTT.